This record looks at one TCR beta chain sequence and its context. Its antigen remains unknown. Mismatch with germline at one junction end may stem from a read error. These data come from a study of early T cells in non-severe SARS-CoV-2 infection. The overall study: Bulk RNA isolated from unsorted whole blood underwent sequencing; chains were not paired. Findings and caveats of the study: Database matching using VDJdb favored anti-spike CD8 responses, with private and CD4 specificities left missing.

Unique molecular identifier tags were affixed to discrete cDNA molecules. TCRdb ran MiXCR on the 5' RACE reads and lists one entry per CDR3 protein. The sample comprises roughly 100,000 distinct CDR3 sequences, around 13% of which are singletons, and approximately 6.4% rests with the top ten. There are 13 residues in the CDR3. Germline V gene lookup returns CDR1 MNHEY and CDR2 SVGAGI. V is TRBV6-5 and J is TRBJ2-2; D remains unclear. Sample: whole blood. This TCR derives from an adult who was a healthcare worker with PCR-confirmed SARS-CoV-2 infection or an uninfected control (not recorded which). The CDR3 DNA sequence: TGTGCCAGCAACCATCCGAAAACCGGGGAGCTGTTTTTT. This gives the protein CASNHPKTGELFF.